This TCR beta chain originates from a study of T-cell reconstitution after alpha-beta-depleted transplantation in children. Unique molecular identifiers were incorporated during preparation of the TCRbeta library. TCRdb re-called the PCR reads with MiXCR, one entry per CDR3 protein. Here the sample spans over 150,000 distinct CDR3 sequences, 5.5% to 7% being singletons. Notes on the study in general: Diversity of TCRbeta at day 60 was high in some patients, arising from surviving recipient T cells and thymic progenitors. Several hundred rapidly expanded clones from non-depleted graft cells reportedly supplied alpha-beta T cells about two months post-transplant.

The CDR3 contains 18 residues. In germline, CDR1 is DFQATT, CDR2 SNEGSKA (reference sequence). Only one count was recorded for this clonotype. The target antigen is unknown. The sequence was collected from a boy younger than 10 with acute lymphoblastic leukemia, due to receive a stem cell transplant. Sequences were derived from PBMCs, sampled before TCRalphabeta/CD19-depleted stem cell transplant. The V call is TRBV20-1, the J call TRBJ2-1; TRBD1 might be the D (6 bases). In DNA form, the CDR3 reads TGCTGGGCCAGGGGTGGGGCCGGATTGGGTTATCAGGGGAATGAGCAGTTCTTC. Its protein product is CWARGGAGLGYQGNEQFF.